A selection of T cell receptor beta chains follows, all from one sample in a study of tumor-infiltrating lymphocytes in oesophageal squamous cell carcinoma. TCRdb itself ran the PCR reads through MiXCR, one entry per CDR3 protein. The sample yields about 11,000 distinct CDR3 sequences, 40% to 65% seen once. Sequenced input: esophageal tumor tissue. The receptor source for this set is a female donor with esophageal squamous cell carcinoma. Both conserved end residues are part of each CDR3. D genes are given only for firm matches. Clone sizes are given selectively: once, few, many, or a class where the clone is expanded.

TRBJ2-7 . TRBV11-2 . TGTGCCAGCAGCTTAAACCACGAGCAGTACTTC CASSLNHEQYF
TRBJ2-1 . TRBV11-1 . TGTGCCAGCAGCTTAGTAGCGACCGCCTACAATGAGCAGTTCTTC CASSLVATAYNEQFF
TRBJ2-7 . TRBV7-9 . TGTGCCAGCAGCTCGATCCGGGGTTACGAGCAGTACTTC CASSSIRGYEQYF
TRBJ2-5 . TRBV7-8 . TGTGCCAGCAGCTTAAGGACAACCCAAGAGACCCAGTACTTC CASSLRTTQETQYF
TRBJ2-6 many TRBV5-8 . TGTGCCAGCAGCTTTGCCCCTAGCTCTGGGGCCAACGTCCTGACTTTC CASSFAPSSGANVLTF
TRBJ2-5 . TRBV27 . TGTGCCAGCAGTTCCGGGACTGCCACGGGGACCCAGTACTTC CASSSGTATGTQYF
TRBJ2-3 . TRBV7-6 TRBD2 TGTGCCAGCAGCACTAGACTAGCGGGAGCGGCAGATACGCAGTATTTT CASSTRLAGAADTQYF
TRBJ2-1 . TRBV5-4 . TGCGCCAGCAGCTTGGGTCGGGAGTTCGATGAGCAGTTCTTC CASSLGREFDEQFF
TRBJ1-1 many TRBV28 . TGTGCCAGCAGTTTGAGGCGGGAGAACACTGAAGCTTTCTTT CASSLRRENTEAFF
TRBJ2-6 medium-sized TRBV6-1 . TGTGCCAGCAGATTAGGGGGTTCTGGGGCCAACGTCCTGACTTTC CASRLGGSGANVLTF
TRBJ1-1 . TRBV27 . TGTGCCAGCAGTACACAGGAACGGGGGAGCACTGAAGCTTTCTTT CASSTQERGSTEAFF
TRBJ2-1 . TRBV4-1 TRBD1 TGCGCCAGCAGCCTACAGGGGTATGAGCAGTTCTTC CASSLQGYEQFF
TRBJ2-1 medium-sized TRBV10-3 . TGTGCCATCAGGACGGGGAACAATGAGCAGTTCTTC CAIRTGNNEQFF
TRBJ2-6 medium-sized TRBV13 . TGTGCCAGCACCCCGAGGGAAGGTGCGAGCTCTGGGGCCAACGTCCTGACTTTC CASTPREGASSGANVLTF
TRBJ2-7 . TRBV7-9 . TGTGCCAGCAGCTTAGCGCGGGTAAACGAGCAGTACTTC CASSLARVNEQYF
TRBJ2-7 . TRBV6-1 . TGTGCTCTCCGTTCAGCGGGCACGTCCTACGAGCAGTACTTC CALRSAGTSYEQYF
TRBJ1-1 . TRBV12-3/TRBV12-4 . TGTGCCAGCAGCCAGACACAGGGAGAAAACACTGAAGCTTTCTTT CASSQTQGENTEAFF
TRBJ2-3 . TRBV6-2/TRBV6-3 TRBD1 TGTGCCAGCTGTTTTGACAGGGGCCGCACAGATACGCAGTATTTT CASCFDRGRTDTQYF
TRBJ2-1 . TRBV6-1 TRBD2 TGTGCCAGCAGCTTACTAGCGGGATACAATGAGCAGTTCTTC CASSLLAGYNEQFF
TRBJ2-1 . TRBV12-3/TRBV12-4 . TGTGCCAGCAGTTTTCACACAGCTTACAATGAGCAGTTCTTC CASSFHTAYNEQFF
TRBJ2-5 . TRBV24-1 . TGTGCCACCAGTGATTTGGCCTACGGTACGCAGTACTTC CATSDLAYGTQYF
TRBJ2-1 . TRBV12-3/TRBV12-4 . TGTGCCAGCAGTTTTCAGACAGACAATGAGCAGTTCTTC CASSFQTDNEQFF
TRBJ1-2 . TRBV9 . TGTGCCAGCAGCGTAGGATGGGCGGAGGAAGGCTACACCTTC CASSVGWAEEGYTF
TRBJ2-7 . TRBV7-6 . TGTGCCAGCAGCTTAGTAGCAGGACACTCCTACGAGCAGTACTTC CASSLVAGHSYEQYF
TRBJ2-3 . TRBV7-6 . TGCGCCAGCAGCTCACATGAACTAAGCACAGATACGCAGTATTTT CASSSHELSTDTQYF
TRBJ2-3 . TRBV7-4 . TGTGCCAGCAGCCCGGGGACCCCCGTTACGCCAGCTACGCAGTATTTT CASSPGTPVTPATQYF
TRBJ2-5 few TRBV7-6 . TGTGCCAGCAGCTTAGAGGTTGGGCTACGGCCCCAAGAGACCCAGTACTTC CASSLEVGLRPQETQYF
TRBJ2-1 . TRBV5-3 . TGTGCCAGCAGCTTGGGGGGGGGGAGGACAGTCTACAATGAGCAGTTCTTC CASSLGGGRTVYNEQFF
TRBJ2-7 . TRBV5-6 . TGTGCCAGCAGCTTGGTCTATGGCAGGGTCAACGAGCAGTACTTC CASSLVYGRVNEQYF
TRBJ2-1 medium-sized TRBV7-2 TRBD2 TGTGCCAGCAGCCTCCAAGCGGGGGCCAATGAGCAGTTCTTC CASSLQAGANEQFF
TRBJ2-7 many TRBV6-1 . TGTGCCAGCAGTTCGGAGTATCGGTCCGCCTACGAGCAGTACTTC CASSSEYRSAYEQYF
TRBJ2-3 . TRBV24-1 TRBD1 TGTGCCACCAGTGAGGCAGGGGGCGGCACAGATACGCAGTATTTT CATSEAGGGTDTQYF
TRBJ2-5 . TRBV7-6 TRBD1 TGTGCCAGCAGCTTAGAGGACAGGGATCAGTACTTC CASSLEDRDQYF
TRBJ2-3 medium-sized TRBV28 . TGTGCCAGCAGTGGGAGACCTGCGGATACGCAGTATTTT CASSGRPADTQYF
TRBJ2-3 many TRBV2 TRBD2 TGTGCCAGCAGTGAGGGGAGACTAGCGGGGGTGGATACGCAGTATTTT CASSEGRLAGVDTQYF
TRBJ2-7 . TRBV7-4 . TGTGCCAGCAGCTTATCGAACTACGAGCAGTACTTC CASSLSNYEQYF
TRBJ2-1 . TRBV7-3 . TGTGCCAGCAGCCCCGCGGGATCGGGTGAGCAGTTCTTC CASSPAGSGEQFF
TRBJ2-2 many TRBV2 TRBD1 TGTGCCAGCAGCGGGGACAGGGCCTACACCGGGGAGCTGTTTTTT CASSGDRAYTGELFF
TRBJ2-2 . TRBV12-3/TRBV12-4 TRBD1 TGTGCCAGCAGTTACCGGACAGGGGATGACACCGGGGAGCTGTTTTTT CASSYRTGDDTGELFF
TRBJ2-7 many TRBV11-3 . TGTGCCAGCAGCTTCCCAGGGTCCTACGAGCAGTACTTC CASSFPGSYEQYF
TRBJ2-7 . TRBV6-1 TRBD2 TGTGCCAGCAGTGAAGCGTGGACTAGCGGGGAGCAGTACTTC CASSEAWTSGEQYF
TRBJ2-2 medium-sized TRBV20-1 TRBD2 TGCAGTGCCAAGAGACTCGTGGGGGGGTCCGGGGAGCTGTTTTTT CSAKRLVGGSGELFF
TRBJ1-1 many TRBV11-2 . TGTGCCAGCAGCTCAACCCGGGACGGAAGGAGAAACACTGAAGCTTTCTTT CASSSTRDGRRNTEAFF
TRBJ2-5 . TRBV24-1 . TGTGCCACCAATACCGGGACTTTC CATNTGTF
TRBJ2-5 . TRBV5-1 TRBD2 TGCGCCAGCAGCTTGGGGCCCTCCTCGCGGGAGCAGTACTTC CASSLGPSSREQYF
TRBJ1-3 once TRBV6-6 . TGTGCCAGCAGTACGGGACGGCTAAGCTCTGGAAACACCATATATTTT CASSTGRLSSGNTIYF
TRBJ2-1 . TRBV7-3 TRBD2 TGTGCCAGCAGCTCCGGGACTAGCGGGAGGAATGAGCAGTTCTTC CASSSGTSGRNEQFF
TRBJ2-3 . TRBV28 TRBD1 TGTGCCAGCAGTTTTGCGGCGGGGACAGGGGGAGGACTAGGAGGGACAGATACGCAGTATTTT CASSFAAGTGGGLGGTDTQYF